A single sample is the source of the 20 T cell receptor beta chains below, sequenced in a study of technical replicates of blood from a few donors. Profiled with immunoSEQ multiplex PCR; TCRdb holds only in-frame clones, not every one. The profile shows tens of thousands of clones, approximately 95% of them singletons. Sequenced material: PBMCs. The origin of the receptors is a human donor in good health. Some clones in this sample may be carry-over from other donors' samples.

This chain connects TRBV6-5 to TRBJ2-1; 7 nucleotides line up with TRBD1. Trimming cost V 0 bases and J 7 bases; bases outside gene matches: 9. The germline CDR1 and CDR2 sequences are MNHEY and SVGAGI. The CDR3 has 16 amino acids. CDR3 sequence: CASSYSNRGLRNEQFF. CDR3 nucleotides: TGTGCCAGCAGTTACTCGAATAGGGGGCTAAGGAATGAGCAGTTCTTC.

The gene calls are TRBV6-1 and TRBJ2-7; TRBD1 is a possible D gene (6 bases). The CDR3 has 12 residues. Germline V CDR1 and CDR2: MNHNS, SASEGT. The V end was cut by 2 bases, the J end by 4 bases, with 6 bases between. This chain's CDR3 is CASSEQGYEQYF. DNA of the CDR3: TGTGCCAGCAGTGAACAGGGGTACGAGCAGTACTTC.

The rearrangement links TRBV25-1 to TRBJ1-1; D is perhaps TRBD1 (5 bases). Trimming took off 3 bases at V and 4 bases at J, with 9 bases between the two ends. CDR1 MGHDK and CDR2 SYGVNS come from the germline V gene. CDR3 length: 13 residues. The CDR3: CASSDYRFTEAFF. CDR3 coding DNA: TGTGCCAGCAGTGATTACAGGTTCACTGAAGCTTTCTTT.

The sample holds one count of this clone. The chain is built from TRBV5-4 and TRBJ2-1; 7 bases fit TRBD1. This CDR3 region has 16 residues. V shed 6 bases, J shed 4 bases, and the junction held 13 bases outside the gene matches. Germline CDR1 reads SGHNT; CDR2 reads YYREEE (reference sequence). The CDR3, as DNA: TGTGCCAGCAACCCCCTAGGGGACAGCCTTTACAATGAGCAGTTCTTC. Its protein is CASNPLGDSLYNEQFF.

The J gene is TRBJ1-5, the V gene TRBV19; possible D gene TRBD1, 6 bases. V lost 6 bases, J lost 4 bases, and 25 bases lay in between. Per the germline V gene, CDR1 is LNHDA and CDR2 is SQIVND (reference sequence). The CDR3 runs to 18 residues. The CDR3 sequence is CASSRYKGADRTNQPQHF. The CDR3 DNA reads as TGTGCCAGTAGCCGATATAAAGGGGCCGACAGGACTAATCAGCCCCAGCATTTT.

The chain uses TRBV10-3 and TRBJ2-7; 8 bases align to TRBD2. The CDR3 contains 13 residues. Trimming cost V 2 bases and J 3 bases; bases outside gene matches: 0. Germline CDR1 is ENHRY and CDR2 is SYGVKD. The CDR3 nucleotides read TGTGCCATCAGTGAGGGGACTAGCTACGAGCAGTACTTC. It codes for CAISEGTSYEQYF.

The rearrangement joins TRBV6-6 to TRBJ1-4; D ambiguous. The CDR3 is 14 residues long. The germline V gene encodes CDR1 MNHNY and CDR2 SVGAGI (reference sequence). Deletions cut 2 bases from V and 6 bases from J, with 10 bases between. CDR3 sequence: CASSYRGSDEKLFF. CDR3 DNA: TGTGCCAGCAGTTACCGCGGATCGGATGAAAAACTGTTTTTT.

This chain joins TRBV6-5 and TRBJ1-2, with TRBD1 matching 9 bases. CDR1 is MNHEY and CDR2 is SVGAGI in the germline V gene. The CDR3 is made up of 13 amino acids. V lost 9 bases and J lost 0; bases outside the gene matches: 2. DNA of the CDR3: TGTGCCAGTTGGACAGGGGCTAACTATGGCTACACCTTC. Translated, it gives CASWTGANYGYTF.

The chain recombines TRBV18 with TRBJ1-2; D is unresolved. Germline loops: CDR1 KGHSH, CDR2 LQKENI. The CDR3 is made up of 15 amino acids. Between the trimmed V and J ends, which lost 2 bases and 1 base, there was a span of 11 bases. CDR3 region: CASSPVAQLNYGYTF. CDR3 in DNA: TGTGCCAGCTCACCAGTGGCACAGCTTAACTATGGCTACACCTTC.

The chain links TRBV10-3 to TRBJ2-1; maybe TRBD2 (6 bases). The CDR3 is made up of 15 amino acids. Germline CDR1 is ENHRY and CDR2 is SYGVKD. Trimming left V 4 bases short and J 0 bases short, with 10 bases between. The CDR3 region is CAISVSGSSYNEQFF. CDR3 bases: TGTGCCATCAGTGTTAGCGGCAGCTCCTACAATGAGCAGTTCTTC.

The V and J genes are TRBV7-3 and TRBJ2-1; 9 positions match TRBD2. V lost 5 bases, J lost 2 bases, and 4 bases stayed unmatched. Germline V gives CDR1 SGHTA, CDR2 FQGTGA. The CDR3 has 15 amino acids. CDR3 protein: CASSPSSGAYNEQFF. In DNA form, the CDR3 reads TGTGCCAGCAGCCCCTCTAGCGGGGCCTACAATGAGCAGTTCTTC.

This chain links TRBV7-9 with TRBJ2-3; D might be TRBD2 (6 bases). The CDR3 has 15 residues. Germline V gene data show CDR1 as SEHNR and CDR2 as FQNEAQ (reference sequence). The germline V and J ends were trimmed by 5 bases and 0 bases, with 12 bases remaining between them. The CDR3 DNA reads TGTGCCAGCAGCGCGGGGACGGTGAGCACAGATACGCAGTATTTT. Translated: CASSAGTVSTDTQYF.

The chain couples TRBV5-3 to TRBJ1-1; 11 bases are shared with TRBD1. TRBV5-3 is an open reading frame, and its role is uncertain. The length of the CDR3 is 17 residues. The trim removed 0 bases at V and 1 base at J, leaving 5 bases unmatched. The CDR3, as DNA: TGTGCCAGAAGCTTGGCTACGGGACAGGGGGAGAACACTGAAGCTTTCTTT. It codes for CARSLATGQGENTEAFF.

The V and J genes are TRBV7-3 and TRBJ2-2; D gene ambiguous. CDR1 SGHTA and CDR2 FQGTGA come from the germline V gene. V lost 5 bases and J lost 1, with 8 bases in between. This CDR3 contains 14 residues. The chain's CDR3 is CASSASVNTGELFF. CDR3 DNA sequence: TGTGCCAGCAGCGCTTCAGTGAACACCGGGGAGCTGTTTTTT.

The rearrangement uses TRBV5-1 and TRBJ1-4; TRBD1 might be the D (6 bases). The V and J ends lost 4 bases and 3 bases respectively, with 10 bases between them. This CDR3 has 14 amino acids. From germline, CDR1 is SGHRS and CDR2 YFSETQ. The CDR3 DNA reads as TGCGCCAGCAGCGGGGGGGCCGCTAATGAAAAACTGTTTTTT. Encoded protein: CASSGGAANEKLFF.

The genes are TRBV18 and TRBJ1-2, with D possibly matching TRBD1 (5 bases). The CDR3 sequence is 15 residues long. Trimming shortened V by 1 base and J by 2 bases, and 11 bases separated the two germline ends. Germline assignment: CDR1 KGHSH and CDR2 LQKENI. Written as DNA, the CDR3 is TGTGCCAGCTCACCACGGCGGGGGACGAACTATGGCTACACCTTC. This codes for CASSPRRGTNYGYTF.

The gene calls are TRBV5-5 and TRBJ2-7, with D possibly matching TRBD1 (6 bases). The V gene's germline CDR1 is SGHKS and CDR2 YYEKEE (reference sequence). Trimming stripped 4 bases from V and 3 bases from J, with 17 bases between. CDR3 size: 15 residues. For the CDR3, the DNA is TGTGCCAGCAGCCGCTCCGGGACACCAATCTACGAGCAGTACTTC. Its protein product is CASSRSGTPIYEQYF.

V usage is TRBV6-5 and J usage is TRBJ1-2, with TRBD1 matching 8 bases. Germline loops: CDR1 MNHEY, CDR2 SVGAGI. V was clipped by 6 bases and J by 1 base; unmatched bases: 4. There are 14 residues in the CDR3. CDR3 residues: CASRETGVNYGYTF. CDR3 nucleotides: TGTGCCAGCAGGGAGACAGGGGTTAACTATGGCTACACCTTC.

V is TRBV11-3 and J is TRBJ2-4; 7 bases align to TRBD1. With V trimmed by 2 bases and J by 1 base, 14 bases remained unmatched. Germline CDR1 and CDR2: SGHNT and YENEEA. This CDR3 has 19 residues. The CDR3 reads CASSLQGGNSVLAKNIQYF. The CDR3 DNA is TGTGCCAGCAGCTTACAAGGGGGCAATAGCGTTCTTGCCAAAAACATTCAGTACTTC.

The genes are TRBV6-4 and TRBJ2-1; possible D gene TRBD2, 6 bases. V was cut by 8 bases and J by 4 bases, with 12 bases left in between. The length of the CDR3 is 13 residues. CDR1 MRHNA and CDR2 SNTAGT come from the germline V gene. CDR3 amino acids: CASSLAAYNEQFF. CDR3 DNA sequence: TGTGCCAGCTCTTTAGCGGCTTACAATGAGCAGTTCTTC.